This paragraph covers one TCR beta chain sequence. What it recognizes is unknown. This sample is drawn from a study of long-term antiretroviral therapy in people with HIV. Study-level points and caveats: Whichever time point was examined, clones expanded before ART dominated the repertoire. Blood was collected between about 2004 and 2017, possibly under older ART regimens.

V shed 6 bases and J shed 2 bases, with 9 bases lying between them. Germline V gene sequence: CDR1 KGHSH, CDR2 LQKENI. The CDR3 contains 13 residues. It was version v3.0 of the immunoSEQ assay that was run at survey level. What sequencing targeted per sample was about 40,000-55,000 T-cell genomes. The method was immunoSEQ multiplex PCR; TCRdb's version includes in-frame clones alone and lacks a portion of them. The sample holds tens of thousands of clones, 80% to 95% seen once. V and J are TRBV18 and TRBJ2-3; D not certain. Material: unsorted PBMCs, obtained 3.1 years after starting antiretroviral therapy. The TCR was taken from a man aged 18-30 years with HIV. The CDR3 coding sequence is TGTGCCAGCTCTGGGCAAACCACAGATACGCAGTATTTT. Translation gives CASSGQTTDTQYF.